The sequence of this TCR beta chain was determined in a study of T cells in Graves' hyperthyroidism and ophthalmopathy. Germline-derived CDR1 and CDR2 are MNHEY and SVGAGI. V was pared by 0 bases and J by 0 bases, with 5 bases between. CDR3 length: 14 residues. This clonotype was recorded many times. What it binds is unknown. Amplified regions were TCR beta CDR3 sequences from RNA transcripts. Researchers ran a first-round RT-PCR on the TCR CDR3 using the HTBI primer set. TCRdb reanalysed the multiplex PCR reads using MiXCR and keeps one entry per CDR3 protein. The sample contains hundreds of thousands of distinct CDR3 sequences, over 12% of which appear only once. The diagnostic basis comprised clinical symptoms, serum thyroxine and TRAb, thyroid ultrasound and orbital computed tomography. From approximately 9.1 ml of fresh peripheral blood, PBMCs were isolated. The study, taken as a whole, reports: Most clonotypes expanded in the thyroid (above 0.001) were also present in blood.

This receptor was obtained from a woman in her 40s with Graves' ophthalmopathy. Sequenced sample: blood. The V call is TRBV6-5, the J call TRBJ1-1; D is perhaps TRBD1 (5 bases). The CDR3 bases are TGTGCCAGCAGTTACTCAGGGGTGAACACTGAAGCTTTCTTT. Protein product: CASSYSGVNTEAFF.